The 8 T cell receptor beta chains below were found in one sample sequenced in a study of blood T cells in healthy people across ages. Together with a sample-barcoded 5' primer, a J-beta primer mix was included in a second PCR lasting about 6 to 12 cycles. A single record per CDR3 protein comes from TCRdb applying MiXCR to the 5' RACE reads. The sample lists approximately 810,000 distinct CDR3 sequences, about 30% occurring once. The sample was blood. The receptor set was obtained from an elderly woman in good health.

This clonotype was seen ten or more times. In DNA form, the CDR3 reads TGCAGTGCTACTTACTTGGACAGATCCTACAATGAGCAGTTCTTC. Translation: CSATYLDRSYNEQFF. The chain employs TRBV20-1 and TRBJ2-1; D possibly corresponds to TRBD1 (6 bases). Deletions cut 4 bases from V and 1 base from J, with 14 bases between. Per germline, CDR1 DFQATT and CDR2 SNEGSKA (reference sequence). This CDR3 spans 15 amino acids.

This clonotype appeared many times. The V gene is TRBV11-3, the J gene TRBJ2-1, with 8 bases aligning to TRBD2. Germline assignment: CDR1 SGHNT and CDR2 YENEEA. The V segment lost 2 bases and the J segment 8 bases; nucleotides outside the gene matches: 8. The CDR3 runs to 15 residues. The CDR3 region is CASSLTRGGLYEQFF. CDR3 nucleotides: TGTGCCAGCAGCTTAACCCGGGGGGGCCTTTATGAGCAGTTCTTC.

This clonotype appeared many times. The V and J genes are TRBV4-3 and TRBJ2-2, with 7 bases that match TRBD1. This CDR3 contains 14 residues. Losses at the gene ends were 0 bases for V and 7 bases for J; bases not matched to a gene: 2. Per the germline V gene, CDR1 is LGHNA and CDR2 is YSLEER. The CDR3 here is CASSQDRGNGELFF. In DNA form, the CDR3 reads TGCGCCAGCAGCCAAGACAGGGGGAACGGGGAGCTGTTTTTT.

The chain carries TRBV10-2 and TRBJ1-1, with D unresolved. V dropped 6 bases and J dropped 3 bases, with 8 bases sitting between them. This CDR3 contains 12 residues. Germline loops: CDR1 WSHSY, CDR2 SAAADI. The CDR3, as DNA: TGCGCCAGCAGCACCCTGGACACTGAAGCTTTCTTT. Its protein product is CASSTLDTEAFF.

The rearrangement joins TRBV19 to TRBJ2-5; TRBD1 matches 9 bases. This CDR3 region has 13 residues. V dropped 7 bases and J dropped 4; count of bases not matched to a gene: 4. Looked up from germline, CDR1 is LNHDA and CDR2 is SQIVND (reference sequence). The CDR3 DNA reads TGTGCCAGTAAGGGACAGGGTAGAGAGACCCAGTACTTC. Translating it yields CASKGQGRETQYF.

This clonotype was seen many times. V and J are TRBV6-2 or TRBV6-3 and TRBJ2-1, with D tentatively TRBD1 (6 bases). Trimming took off 4 bases at V and 6 bases at J, with 10 bases between the two ends. The germline V gene encodes CDR1 MNHEY and CDR2 SVGEGT. The CDR3 is 13 amino acids. The CDR3 loop is CASSSDSINEQFF. CDR3 DNA: TGTGCCAGCAGTTCGGACAGTATCAATGAGCAGTTCTTC.

In this sample, this clonotype turned up a few times. The genes are TRBV20-1 and TRBJ1-1; 8 bases are a match to TRBD1. The germline V gene has CDR1 DFQATT and CDR2 SNEGSKA (reference sequence). This CDR3 is 14 amino acids long. V was clipped by 5 bases and J by 1 base; unmatched bases: 6. The CDR3 DNA follows: TGCAGTGCTTTTCAGACAGGGGAGAACACTGAAGCTTTCTTT. This translates into CSAFQTGENTEAFF.

The chain carries TRBV6-1 and TRBJ1-3; D ambiguous. This CDR3 has 15 amino acids. Per the germline V gene, CDR1 is MNHNS and CDR2 is SASEGT. V lost 0 bases to trimming and J lost 3 bases, with 9 bases between them. This CDR3 is CASSEATGFGNTIYF. Written as DNA, the CDR3 is TGTGCCAGCAGTGAAGCGACCGGTTTTGGAAACACCATATATTTT.